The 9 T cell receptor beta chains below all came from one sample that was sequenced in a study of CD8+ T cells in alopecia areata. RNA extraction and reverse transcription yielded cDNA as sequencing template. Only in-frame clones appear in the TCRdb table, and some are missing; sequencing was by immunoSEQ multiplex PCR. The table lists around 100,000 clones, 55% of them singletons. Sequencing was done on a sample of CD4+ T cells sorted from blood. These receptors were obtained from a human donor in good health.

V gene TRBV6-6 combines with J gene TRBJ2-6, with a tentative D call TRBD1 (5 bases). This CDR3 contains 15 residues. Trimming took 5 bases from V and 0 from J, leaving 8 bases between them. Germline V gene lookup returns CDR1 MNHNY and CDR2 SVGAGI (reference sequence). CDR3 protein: CASSITGSGANVLTF. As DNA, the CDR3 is TGTGCCAGCAGTATAACAGGCTCTGGGGCCAACGTCCTGACTTTC.

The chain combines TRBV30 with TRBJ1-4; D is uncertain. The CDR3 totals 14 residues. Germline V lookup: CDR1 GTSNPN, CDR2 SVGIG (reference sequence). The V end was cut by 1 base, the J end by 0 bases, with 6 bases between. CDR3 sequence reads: CAWSGIATNEKLFF. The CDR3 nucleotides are TGTGCCTGGAGTGGAATTGCAACTAATGAAAAACTGTTTTTT. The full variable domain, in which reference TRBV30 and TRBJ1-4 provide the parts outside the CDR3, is SQTIHQWPATLVQPVGSPLSLECTVEGTSNPNLYWYRQAAGRGLQLLFYSVGIGQISSEVPQNLSASRPQDRQFILSSKKLLLSDSGFYLCAWSGIATNEKLFFGSGTQLSVL.

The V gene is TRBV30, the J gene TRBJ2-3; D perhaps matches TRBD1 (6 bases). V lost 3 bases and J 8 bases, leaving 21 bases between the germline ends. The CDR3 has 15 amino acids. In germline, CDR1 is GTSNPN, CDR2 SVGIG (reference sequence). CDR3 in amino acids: CAWSVAGTLFGTQYF. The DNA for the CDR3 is TGTGCCTGGAGCGTGGCAGGGACATTGTTCGGTACGCAGTATTTT.

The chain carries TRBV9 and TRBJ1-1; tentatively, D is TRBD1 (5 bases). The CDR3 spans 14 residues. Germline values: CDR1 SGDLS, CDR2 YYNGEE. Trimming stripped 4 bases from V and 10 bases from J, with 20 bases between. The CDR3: CASSSGLRTGRAFF. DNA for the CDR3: TGTGCCAGCAGCTCGGGACTGCGGACGGGGCGAGCTTTCTTT.

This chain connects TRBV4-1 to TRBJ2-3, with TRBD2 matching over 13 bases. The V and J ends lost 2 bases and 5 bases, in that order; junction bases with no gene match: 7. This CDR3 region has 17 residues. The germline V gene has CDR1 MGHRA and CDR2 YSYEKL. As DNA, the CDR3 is TGCGCCAGCAGCCAAAGAGGAGGGACTAGCGGGGTAGATACGCAGTATTTT. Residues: CASSQRGGTSGVDTQYF.

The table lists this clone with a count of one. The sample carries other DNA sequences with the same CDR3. The CDR3 nucleotides are TGTGCCTGGAGTGTACGACCAAATCAGCCCCAGCATTTT. Translated: CAWSVRPNQPQHF. The chain has TRBV30 and TRBJ1-5; D is ambiguous. Germline V gene sequence: CDR1 GTSNPN, CDR2 SVGIG (reference sequence). The V and J ends lost 0 bases and 4 bases respectively, with 7 bases between them. This CDR3 has 13 residues. The whole variable domain, filled in from reference TRBV30 and TRBJ1-5, reads SQTIHQWPATLVQPVGSPLSLECTVEGTSNPNLYWYRQAAGRGLQLLFYSVGIGQISSEVPQNLSASRPQDRQFILSSKKLLLSDSGFYLCAWSVRPNQPQHFGDGTRLSIL.

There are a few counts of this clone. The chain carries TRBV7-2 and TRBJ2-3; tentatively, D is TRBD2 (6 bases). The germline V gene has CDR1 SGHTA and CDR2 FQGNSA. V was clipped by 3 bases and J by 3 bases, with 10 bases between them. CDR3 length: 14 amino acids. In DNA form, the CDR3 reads TGTGCCAGCAGCTTGGACTACCCTACAGATACGCAGTATTTT. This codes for CASSLDYPTDTQYF.

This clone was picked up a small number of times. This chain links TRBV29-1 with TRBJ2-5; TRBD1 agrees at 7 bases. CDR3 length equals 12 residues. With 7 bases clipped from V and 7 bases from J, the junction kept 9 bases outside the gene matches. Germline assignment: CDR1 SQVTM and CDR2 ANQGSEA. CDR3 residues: CSAGQASGTQYF. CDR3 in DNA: TGCAGCGCTGGACAGGCTTCAGGGACCCAGTACTTC. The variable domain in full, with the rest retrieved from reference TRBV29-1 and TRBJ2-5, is SAVISQKPSRDICQRGTSLTIQCQVDSQVTMMFWYRQQPGQSLTLIATANQGSEATYESGFVIDKFPISRPNLTFSTLTVSNMSPEDSSIYLCSAGQASGTQYFGPGTRLLVL.

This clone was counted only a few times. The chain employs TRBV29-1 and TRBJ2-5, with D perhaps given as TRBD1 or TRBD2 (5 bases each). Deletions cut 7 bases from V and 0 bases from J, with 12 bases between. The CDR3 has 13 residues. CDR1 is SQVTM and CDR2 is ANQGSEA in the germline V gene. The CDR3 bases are TGCAGCGCGCATCGGGACGACCAAGAGACCCAGTACTTC. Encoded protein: CSAHRDDQETQYF.